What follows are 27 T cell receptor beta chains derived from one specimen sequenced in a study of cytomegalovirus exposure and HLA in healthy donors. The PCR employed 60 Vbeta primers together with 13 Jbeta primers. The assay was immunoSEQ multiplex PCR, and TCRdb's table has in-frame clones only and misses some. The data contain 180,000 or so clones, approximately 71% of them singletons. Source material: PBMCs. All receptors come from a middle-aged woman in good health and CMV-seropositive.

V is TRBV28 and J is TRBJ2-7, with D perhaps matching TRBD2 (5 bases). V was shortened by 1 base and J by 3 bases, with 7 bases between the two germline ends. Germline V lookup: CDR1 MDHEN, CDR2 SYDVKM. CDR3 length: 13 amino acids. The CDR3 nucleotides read TGTGCCAGCAGTTTATTTCGGGACTACGAGCAGTACTTC. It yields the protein CASSLFRDYEQYF.

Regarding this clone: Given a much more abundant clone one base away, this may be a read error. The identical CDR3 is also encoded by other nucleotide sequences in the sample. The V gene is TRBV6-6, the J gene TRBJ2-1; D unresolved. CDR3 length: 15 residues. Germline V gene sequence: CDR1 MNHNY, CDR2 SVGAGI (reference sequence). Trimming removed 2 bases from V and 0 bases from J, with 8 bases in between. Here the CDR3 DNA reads TGTGCCAGCAGTTACCATCCTAGCTCCTACAATGAGCAGTTCTTC. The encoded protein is CASSYHPSSYNEQFF.

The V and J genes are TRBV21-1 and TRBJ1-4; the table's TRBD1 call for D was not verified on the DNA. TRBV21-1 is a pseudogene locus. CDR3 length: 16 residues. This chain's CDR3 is CASSKAKGPPNEKLFF. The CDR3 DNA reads TGTGCCAGCAGCAAAGCCAAGGGGCCGCCTAATGAAAAACTGTTTTTT.

DNA of the CDR3: TGCAGCGCCCCCGACGGGGGTCCACAAGAGACCCAGTACTTC. It specifies CSAPDGGPQETQYF. The rearrangement joins TRBV29-1 to TRBJ2-5, with D possibly being TRBD2 (6 bases). Deletions cut 7 bases from V and 2 bases from J, with 17 bases between. Germline assignment: CDR1 SQVTM and CDR2 ANQGSEA. The length of the CDR3 is 14 residues.

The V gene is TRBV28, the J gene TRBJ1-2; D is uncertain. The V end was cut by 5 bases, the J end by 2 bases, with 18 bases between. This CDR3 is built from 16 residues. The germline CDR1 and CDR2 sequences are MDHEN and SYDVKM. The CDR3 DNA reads TGTGCCAGCAGTCCCCCCTTCCTTATACTAAACTATGGCTACACCTTC. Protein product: CASSPPFLILNYGYTF.

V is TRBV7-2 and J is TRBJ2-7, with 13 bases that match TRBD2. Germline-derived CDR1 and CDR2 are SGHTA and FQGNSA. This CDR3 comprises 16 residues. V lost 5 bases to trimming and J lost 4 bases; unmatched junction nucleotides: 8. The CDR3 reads CASSPQRTSGSYEQYF. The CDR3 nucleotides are TGTGCCAGCAGCCCGCAAAGGACTAGCGGGAGTTACGAGCAGTACTTC.

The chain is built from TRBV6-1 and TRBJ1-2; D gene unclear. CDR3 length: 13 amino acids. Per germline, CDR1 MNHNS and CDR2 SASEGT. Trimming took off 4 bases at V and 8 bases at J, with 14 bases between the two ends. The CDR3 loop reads CASSVPLALGYTF. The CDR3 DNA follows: TGTGCCAGCAGTGTCCCGTTGGCCTTGGGCTACACCTTC.

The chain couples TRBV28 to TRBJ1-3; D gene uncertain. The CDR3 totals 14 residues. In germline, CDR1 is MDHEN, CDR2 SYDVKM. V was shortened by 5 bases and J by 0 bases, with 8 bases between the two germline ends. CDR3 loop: CASSAGHSGNTIYF. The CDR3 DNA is TGTGCCAGCAGTGCCGGTCACTCTGGAAACACCATATATTTT. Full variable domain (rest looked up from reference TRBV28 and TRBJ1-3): DVKVTQSSRYLVKRTGEKVFLECVQDMDHENMFWYRQDPGLGLRLIYFSYDVKMKEKGDIPEGYSVSREKKERFSLILESASTNQTSMYLCASSAGHSGNTIYFGEGSWLTVV.

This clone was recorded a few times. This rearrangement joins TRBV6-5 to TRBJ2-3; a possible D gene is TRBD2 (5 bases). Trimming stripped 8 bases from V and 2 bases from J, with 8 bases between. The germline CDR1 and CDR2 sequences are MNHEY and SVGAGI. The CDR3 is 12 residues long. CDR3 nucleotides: TGTGCCAGCGGGAGCCCCACAGATACGCAGTATTTT. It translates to CASGSPTDTQYF.

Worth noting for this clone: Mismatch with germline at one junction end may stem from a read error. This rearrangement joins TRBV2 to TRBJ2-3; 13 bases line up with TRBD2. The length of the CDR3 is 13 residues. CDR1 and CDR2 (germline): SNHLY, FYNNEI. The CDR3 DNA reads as TGTGCCAGCAGTGCCGGGACTAGCGGGATCAGGGATTTT. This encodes CASSAGTSGIRDF.

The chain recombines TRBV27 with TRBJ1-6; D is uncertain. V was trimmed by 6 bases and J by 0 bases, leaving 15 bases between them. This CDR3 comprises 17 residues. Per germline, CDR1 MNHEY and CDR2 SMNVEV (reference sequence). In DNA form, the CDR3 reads TGTGCCAGCAGACCAGTTCCCCCAAGCTCCTATAATTCACCCCTCCACTTT. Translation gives CASRPVPPSSYNSPLHF.

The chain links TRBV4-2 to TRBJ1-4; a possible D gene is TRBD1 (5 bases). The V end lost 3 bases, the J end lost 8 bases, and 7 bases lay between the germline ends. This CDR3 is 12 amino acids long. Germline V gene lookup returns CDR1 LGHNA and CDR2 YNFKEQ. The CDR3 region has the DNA TGTGCCAGCAGCCAGGGGGGAGAAAAACTGTTTTTT. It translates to CASSQGGEKLFF.

The CDR3 reads CAISELAGGYEQYF. The CDR3 nucleotides read TGTGCCATCAGTGAGCTAGCGGGAGGTTACGAGCAGTACTTC. The V gene is TRBV10-3, the J gene TRBJ2-7; 11 bases match TRBD2. Germline values: CDR1 ENHRY, CDR2 SYGVKD. The V gene end was trimmed by 2 bases and the J gene end by 4 bases; junction bases not matched to a gene: 1. The CDR3 runs to 14 residues.

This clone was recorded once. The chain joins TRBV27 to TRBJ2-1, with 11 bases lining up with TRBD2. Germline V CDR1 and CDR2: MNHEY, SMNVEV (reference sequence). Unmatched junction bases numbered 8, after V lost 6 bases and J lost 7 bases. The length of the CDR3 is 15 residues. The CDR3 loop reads CASRETLAGVNEQFF. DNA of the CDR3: TGTGCCAGCAGGGAGACACTAGCGGGAGTTAATGAGCAGTTCTTC.

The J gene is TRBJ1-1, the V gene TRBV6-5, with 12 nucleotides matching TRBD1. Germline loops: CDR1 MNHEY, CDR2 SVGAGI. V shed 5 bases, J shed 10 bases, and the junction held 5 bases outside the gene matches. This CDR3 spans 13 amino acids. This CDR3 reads CASSQGQGAGAFF. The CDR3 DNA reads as TGTGCCAGCAGTCAGGGACAGGGGGCCGGAGCTTTCTTT.

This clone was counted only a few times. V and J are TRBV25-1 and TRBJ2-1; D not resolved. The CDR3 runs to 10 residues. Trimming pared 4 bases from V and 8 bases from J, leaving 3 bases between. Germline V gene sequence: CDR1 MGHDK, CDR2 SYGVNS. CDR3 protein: CASSAYEQFF. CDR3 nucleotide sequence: TGTGCCAGCAGTGCGTATGAGCAGTTCTTC.

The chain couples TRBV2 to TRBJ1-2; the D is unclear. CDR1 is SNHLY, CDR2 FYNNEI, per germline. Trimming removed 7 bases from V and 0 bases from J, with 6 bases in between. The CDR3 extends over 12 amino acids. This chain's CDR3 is CASKQTNYGYTF. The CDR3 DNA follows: TGTGCCAGCAAGCAAACTAACTATGGCTACACCTTC.

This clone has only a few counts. CDR3 DNA sequence: TGTGCCAGCCAACCGGTACCAACAGGGGGCTCTGAAGCTTTCTTT. Amino acid sequence: CASQPVPTGGSEAFF. The chain combines TRBV5-4 with TRBJ1-1, with 9 nucleotides matching TRBD1. This CDR3 has 15 amino acids. Trimming removed 7 bases from V and 6 bases from J; junction bases left unmatched: 13. The germline V gene has CDR1 SGHNT and CDR2 YYREEE (reference sequence).

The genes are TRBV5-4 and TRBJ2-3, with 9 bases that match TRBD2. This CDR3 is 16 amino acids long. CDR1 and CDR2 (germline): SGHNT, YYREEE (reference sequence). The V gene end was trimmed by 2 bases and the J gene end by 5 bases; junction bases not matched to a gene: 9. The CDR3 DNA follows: TGTGCCAGCAGCTTACCTATAGCGGGAGCGAAAGATACGCAGTATTTT. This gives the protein CASSLPIAGAKDTQYF. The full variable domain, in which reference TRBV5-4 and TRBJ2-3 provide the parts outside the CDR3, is ETGVTQSPTHLIKTRGQQVTLRCSSQSGHNTVSWYQQALGQGPQFIFQYYREEENGRGNFPPRFSGLQFPNYSSELNVNALELDDSALYLCASSLPIAGAKDTQYFGPGTRLTVL.

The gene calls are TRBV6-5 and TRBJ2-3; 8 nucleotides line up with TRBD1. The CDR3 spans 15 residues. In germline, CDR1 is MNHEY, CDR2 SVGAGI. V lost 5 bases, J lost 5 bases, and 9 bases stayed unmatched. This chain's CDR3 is CASSLQQGVLDTQYF. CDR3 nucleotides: TGTGCCAGCAGTCTCCAACAGGGGGTCTTAGATACGCAGTATTTT.

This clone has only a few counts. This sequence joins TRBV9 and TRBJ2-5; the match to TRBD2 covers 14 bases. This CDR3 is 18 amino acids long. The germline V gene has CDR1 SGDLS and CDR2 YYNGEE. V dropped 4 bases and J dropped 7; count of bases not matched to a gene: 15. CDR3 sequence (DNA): TGTGCCAGCAGCTCCGGGACTAGCGGGAGCGGAGTCCAGGTGACCCAGTACTTC. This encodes CASSSGTSGSGVQVTQYF.

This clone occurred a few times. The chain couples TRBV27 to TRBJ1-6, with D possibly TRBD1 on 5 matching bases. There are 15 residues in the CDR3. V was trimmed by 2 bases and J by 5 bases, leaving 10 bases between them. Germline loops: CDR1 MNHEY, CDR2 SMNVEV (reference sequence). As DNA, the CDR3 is TGTGCCAGCAGTTTAGCAGGGAGGGATAATTCACCCCTCCACTTT. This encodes CASSLAGRDNSPLHF.

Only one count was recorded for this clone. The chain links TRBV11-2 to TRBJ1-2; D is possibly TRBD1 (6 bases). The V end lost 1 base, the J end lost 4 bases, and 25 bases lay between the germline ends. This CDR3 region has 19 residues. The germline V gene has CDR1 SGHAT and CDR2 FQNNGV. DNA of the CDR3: TGTGCCAGCAGCTTAGGCGGTTCTCGGATACGGGGGGCTGCCTATGGCTACACCTTC. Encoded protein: CASSLGGSRIRGAAYGYTF. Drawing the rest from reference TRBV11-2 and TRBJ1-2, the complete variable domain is EAGVAQSPRYKIIEKRQSVAFWCNPISGHATLYWYQQILGQGPKLLIQFQNNGVVDDSQLPKDRFSAERLKGVDSTLKIQPAKLEDSAVYLCASSLGGSRIRGAAYGYTFGSGTRLTVV.

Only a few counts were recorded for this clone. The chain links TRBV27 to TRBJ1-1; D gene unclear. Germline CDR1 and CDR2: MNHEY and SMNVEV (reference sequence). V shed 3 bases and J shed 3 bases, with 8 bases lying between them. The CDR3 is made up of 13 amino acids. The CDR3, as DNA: TGTGCCAGCAGTTTTACGTTAGACACTGAAGCTTTCTTT. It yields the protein CASSFTLDTEAFF.

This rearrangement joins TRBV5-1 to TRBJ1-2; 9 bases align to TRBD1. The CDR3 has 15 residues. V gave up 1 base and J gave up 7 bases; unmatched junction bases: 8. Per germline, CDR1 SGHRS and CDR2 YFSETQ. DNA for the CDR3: TGCGCCAGCAGCTTGTCCCGGGACAGGGTCTTTGGCTACACCTTC. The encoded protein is CASSLSRDRVFGYTF.

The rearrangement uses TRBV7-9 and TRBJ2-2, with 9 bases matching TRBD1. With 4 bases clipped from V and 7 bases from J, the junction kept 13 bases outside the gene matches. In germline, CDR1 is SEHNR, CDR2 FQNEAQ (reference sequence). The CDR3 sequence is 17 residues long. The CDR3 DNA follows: TGTGCCAGCAGCTCCTCCCCCGGGACAGGGAATCACGGGGAGCTGTTTTTT. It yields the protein CASSSSPGTGNHGELFF.

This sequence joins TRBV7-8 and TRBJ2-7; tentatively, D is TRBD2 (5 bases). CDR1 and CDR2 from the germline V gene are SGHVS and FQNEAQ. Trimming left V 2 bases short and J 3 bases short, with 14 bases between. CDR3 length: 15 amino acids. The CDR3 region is CASSLSPSGLYEQYF. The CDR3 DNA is TGTGCCAGCAGCTTATCGCCCAGCGGCCTCTACGAGCAGTACTTC.